This TCR beta chain was found in a study of CD8+CD57+ T cells in acquired aplastic anemia. This clonotype was counted ten times or more. It was genomic DNA that served as the template for profiling TCR beta VDJ and CDR3. In TCRdb, the reads were re-called with MiXCR into one record per CDR3 protein. The table shows about 170,000 distinct CDR3 sequences, with roughly 48% occurring only once. Patients chosen for sequencing had shown CD8+CD57+ cell expansion by flow cytometry. Trimming pared 4 bases from V and 2 bases from J, leaving 14 bases between. Germline lookup yields CDR1 SGHTA and CDR2 FQGNSA. The CDR3 consists of 15 residues.

What was sequenced was sorted CD4+, CD8+, or CD8+CD57+ T cells (not recorded which) from PBMCs. The gene calls are TRBV7-2 and TRBJ1-2; tentative D call: TRBD1 (5 bases). The sequence was collected from a human donor with aplastic anemia. The CDR3 nucleotides read TGTGCCAGCAGCTCCCTTGGGGGAGACAACTATGGCTACACCTTC. This encodes CASSSLGGDNYGYTF.